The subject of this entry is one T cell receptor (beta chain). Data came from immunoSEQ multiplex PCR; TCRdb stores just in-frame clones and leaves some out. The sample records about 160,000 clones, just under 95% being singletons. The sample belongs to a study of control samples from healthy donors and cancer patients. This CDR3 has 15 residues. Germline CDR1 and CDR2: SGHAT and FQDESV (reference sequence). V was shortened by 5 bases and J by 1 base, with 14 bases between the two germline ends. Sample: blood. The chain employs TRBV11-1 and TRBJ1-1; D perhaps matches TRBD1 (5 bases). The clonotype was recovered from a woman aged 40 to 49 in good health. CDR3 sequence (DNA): TGTGCCAGCAGCCATGTGTTACAGGCGAACACTGAAGCTTTCTTT. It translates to CASSHVLQANTEAFF.